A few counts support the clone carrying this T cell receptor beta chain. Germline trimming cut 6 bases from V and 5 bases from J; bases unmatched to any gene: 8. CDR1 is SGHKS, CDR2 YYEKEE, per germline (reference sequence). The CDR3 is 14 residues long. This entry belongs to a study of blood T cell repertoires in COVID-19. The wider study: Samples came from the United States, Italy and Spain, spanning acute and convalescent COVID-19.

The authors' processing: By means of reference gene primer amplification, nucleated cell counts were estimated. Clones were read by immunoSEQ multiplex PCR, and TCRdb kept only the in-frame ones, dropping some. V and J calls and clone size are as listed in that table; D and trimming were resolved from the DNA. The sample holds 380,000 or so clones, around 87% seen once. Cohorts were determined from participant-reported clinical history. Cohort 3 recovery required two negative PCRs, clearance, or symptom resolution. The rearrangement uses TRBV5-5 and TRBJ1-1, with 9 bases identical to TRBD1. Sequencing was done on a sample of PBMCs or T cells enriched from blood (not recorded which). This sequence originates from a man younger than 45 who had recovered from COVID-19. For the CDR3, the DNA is TGTGCCAGCATCAAGGACAGGGGAGGAACTGAAGCTTTCTTT. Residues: CASIKDRGGTEAFF.